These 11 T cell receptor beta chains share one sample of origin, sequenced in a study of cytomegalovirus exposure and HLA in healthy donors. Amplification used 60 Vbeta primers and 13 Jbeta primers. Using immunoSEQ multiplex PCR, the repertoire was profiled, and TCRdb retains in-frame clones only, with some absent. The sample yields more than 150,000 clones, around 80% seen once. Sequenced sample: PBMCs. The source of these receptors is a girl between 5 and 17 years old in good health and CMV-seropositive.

Here the CDR3 reads CASSYPRKRGYPQETQYF. The DNA of the CDR3 is TGTGCCAGCAGTTACCCGAGGAAGCGGGGGTACCCACAAGAGACCCAGTACTTC. The chain employs TRBV2 and TRBJ2-5, with 8 bases that match TRBD2. The CDR3 spans 18 residues. After removal of 5 bases from V and 2 bases from J, the junction contained 16 bases not matched to a gene. Germline V lookup: CDR1 SNHLY, CDR2 FYNNEI.

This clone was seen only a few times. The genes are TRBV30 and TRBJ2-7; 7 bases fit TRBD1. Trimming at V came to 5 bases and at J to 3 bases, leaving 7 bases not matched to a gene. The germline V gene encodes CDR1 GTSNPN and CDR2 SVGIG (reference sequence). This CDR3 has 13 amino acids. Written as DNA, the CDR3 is TGTGCCTGGGAACGGGACAGTAACTACGAGCAGTACTTC. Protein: CAWERDSNYEQYF.

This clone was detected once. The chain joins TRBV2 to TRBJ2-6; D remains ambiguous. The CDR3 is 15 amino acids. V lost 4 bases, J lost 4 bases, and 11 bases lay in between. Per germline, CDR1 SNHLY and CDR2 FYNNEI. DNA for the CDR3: TGTGCCAGCAGTGCGACTTTTGGCGGGGCCAACGTCCTGACTTTC. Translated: CASSATFGGANVLTF.

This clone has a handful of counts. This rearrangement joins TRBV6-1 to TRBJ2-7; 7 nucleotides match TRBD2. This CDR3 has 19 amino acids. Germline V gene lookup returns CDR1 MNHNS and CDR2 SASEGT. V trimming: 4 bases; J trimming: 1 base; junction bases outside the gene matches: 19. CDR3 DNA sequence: TGTGCCAGCAGTGTCGGCTCTTTGGGTGCGGGAGCTAGATCCTACGAGCAGTACTTC. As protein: CASSVGSLGAGARSYEQYF.

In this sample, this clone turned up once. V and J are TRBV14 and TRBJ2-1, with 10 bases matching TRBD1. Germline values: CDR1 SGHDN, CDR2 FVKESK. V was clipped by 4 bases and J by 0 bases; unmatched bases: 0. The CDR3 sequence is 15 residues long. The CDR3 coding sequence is TGTGCCAGCAGCCGGGACAGGGGCTCCTACAATGAGCAGTTCTTC. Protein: CASSRDRGSYNEQFF.

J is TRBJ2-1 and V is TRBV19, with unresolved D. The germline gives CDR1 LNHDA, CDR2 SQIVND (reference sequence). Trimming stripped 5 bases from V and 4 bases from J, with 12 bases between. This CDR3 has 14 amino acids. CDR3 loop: CASSPFDSYNEQFF. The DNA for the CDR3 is TGTGCCAGTAGTCCCTTTGACTCGTACAATGAGCAGTTCTTC.

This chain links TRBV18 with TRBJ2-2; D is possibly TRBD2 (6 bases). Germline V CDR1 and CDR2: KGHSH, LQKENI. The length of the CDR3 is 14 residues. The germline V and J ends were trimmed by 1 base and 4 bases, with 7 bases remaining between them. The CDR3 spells CASSPLGSTGELFF. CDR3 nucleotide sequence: TGTGCCAGCTCACCACTCGGGAGCACCGGGGAGCTGTTTTTT.

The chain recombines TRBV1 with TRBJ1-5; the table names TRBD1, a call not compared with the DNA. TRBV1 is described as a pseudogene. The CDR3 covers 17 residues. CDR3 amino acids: CTSSQEGRSASNQPQHF. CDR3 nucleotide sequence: TGCACCAGCAGCCAAGAGGGCAGGTCCGCGAGCAATCAGCCCCAGCATTTT.

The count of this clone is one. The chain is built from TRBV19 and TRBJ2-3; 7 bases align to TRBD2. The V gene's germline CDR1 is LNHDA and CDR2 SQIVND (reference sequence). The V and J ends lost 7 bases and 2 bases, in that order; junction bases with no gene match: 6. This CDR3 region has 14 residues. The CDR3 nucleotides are TGTGCCAGTAAGGAAGCGGGGTACACAGATACGCAGTATTTT. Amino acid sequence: CASKEAGYTDTQYF.

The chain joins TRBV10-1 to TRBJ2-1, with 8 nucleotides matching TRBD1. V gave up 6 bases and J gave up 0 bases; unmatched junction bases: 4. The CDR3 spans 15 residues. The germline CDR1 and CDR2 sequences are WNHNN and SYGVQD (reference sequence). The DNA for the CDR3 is TGCGCCAGCAGCGCAGACAGGGGCTCCTACAATGAGCAGTTCTTC. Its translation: CASSADRGSYNEQFF.

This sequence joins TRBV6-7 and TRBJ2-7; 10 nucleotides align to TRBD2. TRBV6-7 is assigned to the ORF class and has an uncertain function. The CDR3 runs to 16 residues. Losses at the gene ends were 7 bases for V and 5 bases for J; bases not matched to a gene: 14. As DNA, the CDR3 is TGTGCCAGCACCCTTCTGTCTAGCGGGAGTATTAACGAGCAGTACTTC. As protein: CASTLLSSGSINEQYF.